This TCR beta chain was identified during a study of T-cell reconstitution after alpha-beta-depleted transplantation in children. In the case of this clonotype: Sequence at one end of the junction differs from germline and may be a read error.

As it was prepared, the TCRbeta library received unique molecular identifiers. TCRdb analysed the PCR reads with MiXCR anew, one entry per CDR3 protein. The sample records around 500,000 distinct CDR3 sequences, approximately 12% being singletons. Germline V lookup: CDR1 ENHRY, CDR2 SYGVKD. The CDR3 is 19 amino acids. The TCR sequence derives from a human donor who donated a stem cell graft to a child with combined immunodeficiency. This sample comprised PBMCs from the stem cell graft donor, obtained from the stem cell graft. The chain links TRBV10-3 to TRBJ2-3, with 12 nucleotides matching TRBD2. The DNA of the CDR3 is TGTGCCATCAGTGTTTTTTTTTTGGTTACTAGCGGGAGGATCGATATGCAGTATTTT. Residues: CAISVFFLVTSGRIDMQYF.